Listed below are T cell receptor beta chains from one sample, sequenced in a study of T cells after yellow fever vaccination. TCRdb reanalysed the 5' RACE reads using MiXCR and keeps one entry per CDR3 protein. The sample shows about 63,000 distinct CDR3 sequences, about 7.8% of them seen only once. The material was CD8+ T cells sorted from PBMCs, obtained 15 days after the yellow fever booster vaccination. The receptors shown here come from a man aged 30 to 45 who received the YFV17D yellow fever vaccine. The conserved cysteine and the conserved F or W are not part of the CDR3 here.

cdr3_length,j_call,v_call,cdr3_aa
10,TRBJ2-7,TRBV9,ASSVEAYEQY
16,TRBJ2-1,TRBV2,ASSDPYGQAARLNEQF
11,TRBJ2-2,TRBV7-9,ASTASNTGELF
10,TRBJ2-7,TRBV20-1,SARTGAYEQY
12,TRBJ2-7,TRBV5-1,ASSQRTPSYEQY
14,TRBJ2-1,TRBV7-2,ASSPWSGSSYNEQF
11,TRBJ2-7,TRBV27,ASSLGGLKEQY
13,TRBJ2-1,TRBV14,ASSQVKRVYNEQF
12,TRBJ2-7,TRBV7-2,ASSLGTGADEQY
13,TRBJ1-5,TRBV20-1,SAVSGTDYLQPQH
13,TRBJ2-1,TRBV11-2,ASRILAGGLNEQF
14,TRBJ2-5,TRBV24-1,ATSDPTSGSQETQY
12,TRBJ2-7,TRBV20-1,SARSEGGAYEQY
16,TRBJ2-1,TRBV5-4,ASSLDETGAGRYNEQF
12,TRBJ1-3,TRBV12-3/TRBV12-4,ASSYGTSGNTIY
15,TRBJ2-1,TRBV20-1,SARPRLAVSSYNEQF
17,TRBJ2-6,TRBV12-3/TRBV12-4,ASITREGTSISGANVLT
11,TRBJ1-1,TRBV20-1,SARGYRDREAF
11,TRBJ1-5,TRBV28,ASSLPRNQPQH
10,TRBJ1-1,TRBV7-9,ASSSGTGKAF
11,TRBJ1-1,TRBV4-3,ASSRTGNTEAF
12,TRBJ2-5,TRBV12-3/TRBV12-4,ASRGQALQETQY
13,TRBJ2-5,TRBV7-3,ASSDIAGPQETQY
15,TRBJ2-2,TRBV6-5,ASSYGAGTSFAGELF
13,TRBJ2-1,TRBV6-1,ASRAGTGISNEQF
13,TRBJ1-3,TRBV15,ATSRASYSGNTIY
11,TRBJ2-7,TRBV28,ASGLASGYEQY
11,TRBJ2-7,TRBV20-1,SASNSSAYEQY
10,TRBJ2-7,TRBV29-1,SAQQGAREQY
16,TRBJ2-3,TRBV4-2,ASSQDPSLAGGTDTQY
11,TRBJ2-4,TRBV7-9,ASSFTGDSIQY
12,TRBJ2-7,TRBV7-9,ASSSGLAGYQQY
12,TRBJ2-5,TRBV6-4,ASTLGERGETQY
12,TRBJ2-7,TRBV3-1,ASSQRQNFYEQY
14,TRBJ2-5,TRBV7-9,ASSFTVRDALETQY
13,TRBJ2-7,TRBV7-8,ASSLLAGGLYEQY
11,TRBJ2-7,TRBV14,ASSRYDGYEQY
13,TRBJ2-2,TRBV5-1,ASSFLDIQTGELF
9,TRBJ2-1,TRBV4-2,ASASYNEQF
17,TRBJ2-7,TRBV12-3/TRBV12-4,ASSFSPLEGTPKSYEQY
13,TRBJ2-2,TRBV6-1,ASSRDGQGSGELF
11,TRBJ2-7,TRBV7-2,ASSFGTTYEQY
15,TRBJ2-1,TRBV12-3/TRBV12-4,ASSFVAGPATYNEQF
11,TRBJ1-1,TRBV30,AWSDRGHTEAF
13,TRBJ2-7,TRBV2,AAGGGDPSSYEQY
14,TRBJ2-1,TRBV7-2,ASTRGKRTGVGEQF
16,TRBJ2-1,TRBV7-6,ASSSNTWRLAGSMGQF
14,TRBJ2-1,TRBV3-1,ASSLRLAGDTDEQF
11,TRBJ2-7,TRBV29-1,SVVVREPHEQY
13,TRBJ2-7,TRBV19,ASSIGVRETYEQY
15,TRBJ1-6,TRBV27,ASSYRLGVSYNSPLH
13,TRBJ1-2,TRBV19,ASSSSLGASEGYT
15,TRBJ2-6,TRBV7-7,ASSRGQDISGANVLT
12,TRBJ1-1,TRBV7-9,ASSLDSENTEAF
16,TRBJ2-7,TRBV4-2,ASSQDQLAGELGYEQY
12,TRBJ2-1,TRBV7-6,ASTPSPLWNEQF
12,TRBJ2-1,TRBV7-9,AALRGGVYNEQF
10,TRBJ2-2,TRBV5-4,ASSLGGGELF
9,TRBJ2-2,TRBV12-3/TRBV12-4,ASSSFGELF